Following are 27 T cell receptor beta chains from one sample sequenced in a study of T-cell reconstitution after alpha-beta-depleted transplantation in children. For TCRbeta, the library was prepared with unique molecular identifiers. TCRdb itself ran the PCR reads through MiXCR, one entry per CDR3 protein. The profile shows 97,000 or so distinct CDR3 sequences, roughly 7.2% of them singletons. This specimen was PBMCs, taken before TCRalphabeta/CD19-depleted stem cell transplant. The receptor source for this set is a boy aged 2-9 years with acute lymphoblastic leukemia, due to receive a stem cell transplant.

This clonotype was found a few times. The rearrangement links TRBV29-1 to TRBJ1-2; the D is unclear. The germline V gene encodes CDR1 SQVTM and CDR2 ANQGSEA. The CDR3 runs 13 residues. Trimming removed 6 bases from V and 2 bases from J, with 13 bases in between. CDR3 sequence reads: CSVGFSTNYGYTF. The CDR3 DNA follows: TGCAGCGTGGGATTTTCAACGAACTATGGCTACACCTTC.

This chain connects TRBV18 to TRBJ1-6, with a weak D call TRBD1 (5 bases). The germline V gene has CDR1 KGHSH and CDR2 LQKENI. V gave up 3 bases and J gave up 5 bases, with 11 bases separating them. This CDR3 contains 15 residues. The CDR3 DNA reads TGTGCCAGCTCACCGGGACCGCCGAATAATTCACCCCTCCACTTT. It translates to CASSPGPPNNSPLHF.

The table lists this clonotype with many counts. The chain uses TRBV6-1 and TRBJ2-3, with 10 bases matching TRBD1. J lost 5 bases, V lost 5 bases, and 10 bases had no gene match. The CDR3 has 16 amino acids. Germline loops: CDR1 MNHNS, CDR2 SASEGT. The CDR3 is CASSKPPGQGEDTQYF. CDR3 DNA: TGTGCCAGCAGTAAACCCCCCGGACAGGGGGAAGATACGCAGTATTTT.

This clonotype appeared a few times. J is TRBJ1-3 and V is TRBV6-5; TRBD1 might be the D (5 bases). Germline CDR1 and CDR2: MNHEY and SVGAGI. V lost 1 base and J 3 bases, leaving 10 bases between the germline ends. The CDR3 runs to 15 residues. For the CDR3, the DNA is TGTGCCAGCAGTTACTTCCAGGGCCATGGAAACACCATATATTTT. This encodes CASSYFQGHGNTIYF.

This clonotype was recorded at least ten times. The chain couples TRBV18 to TRBJ1-1; TRBD1 aligns across 8 bases. The germline CDR1 and CDR2 sequences are KGHSH and LQKENI. Trimming removed 6 bases from V and 3 bases from J; junction bases left unmatched: 3. CDR3 length: 13 residues. This CDR3 reads CASSYRGDTEAFF. The CDR3 coding sequence is TGTGCCAGCTCCTACAGGGGGGACACTGAAGCTTTCTTT.

The V and J genes are TRBV27 and TRBJ2-7; 8 bases map to TRBD1. The CDR3 is 14 residues long. V lost 6 bases to trimming and J lost 4 bases; unmatched junction nucleotides: 8. The germline gives CDR1 MNHEY, CDR2 SMNVEV (reference sequence). CDR3 sequence reads: CASRRAGGRYEQYF. The CDR3 DNA is TGTGCCAGCAGGAGGGCAGGGGGCCGTTACGAGCAGTACTTC.

This clonotype was picked up a small number of times. The chain joins TRBV3-1 to TRBJ2-3; 9 nucleotides match TRBD2. Germline assignment: CDR1 LGHDT and CDR2 YNNKEL (reference sequence). Trimming cost V 11 bases and J 3 bases; bases outside gene matches: 21. The CDR3 is 18 amino acids. Written as DNA, the CDR3 is TGTGCCTCCTGCCAAGATTTAGCGGGGGAGCTGGGGACAGATACGCAGTATTTT. It is translated as CASCQDLAGELGTDTQYF.

This clonotype appeared a few times. V is TRBV4-3 and J is TRBJ2-7; D might be TRBD1 or TRBD2, each matching 5 bases. CDR1 and CDR2 from the germline V gene are LGHNA and YSLEER. This CDR3 contains 15 residues. Trimming removed 0 bases from V and 3 bases from J, with 12 bases in between. This chain's CDR3 is CASSQEGRNSYEQYF. The CDR3 region has the DNA TGCGCCAGCAGCCAAGAGGGACGGAATAGCTACGAGCAGTACTTC.

This clonotype was found many times. This chain links TRBV7-2 with TRBJ2-3, with a tentative D call TRBD2 (7 bases). The germline CDR1 and CDR2 sequences are SGHTA and FQGNSA. This CDR3 spans 17 amino acids. V was shortened by 2 bases and J by 1 base, with 16 bases between the two germline ends. The CDR3 here is CASSLWVGGQGTDTQYF. The CDR3 DNA reads as TGTGCCAGCAGCTTATGGGTGGGGGGGCAGGGCACAGATACGCAGTATTTT.

This clonotype was recorded a few times. This chain's CDR3 is CSAGGVSKNIQYF. The CDR3 coding sequence is TGCAGTGCAGGAGGGGTTTCCAAAAACATTCAGTACTTC. V gene TRBV20-1 combines with J gene TRBJ2-4, with D perhaps matching TRBD2 (6 bases). Trimming took off 6 bases at V and 2 bases at J, with 11 bases between the two ends. This CDR3 contains 13 residues. CDR1 and CDR2 (germline): DFQATT, SNEGSKA (reference sequence).

The sample holds many counts of this clonotype. The V and J genes are TRBV6-2 or TRBV6-3 and TRBJ2-1; 10 bases map to TRBD2. The V segment lost 6 bases and the J segment 3 bases; nucleotides outside the gene matches: 5. This CDR3 contains 15 residues. Per the germline V gene, CDR1 is MNHEY and CDR2 is SVGEGT. The CDR3 reads CASSLSGGDYNEQFF. CDR3 nucleotide sequence: TGTGCCAGCAGCCTCAGCGGGGGGGACTACAATGAGCAGTTCTTC.

V and J are TRBV5-5 and TRBJ1-5, with TRBD1 identical over 9 bases. V shed 3 bases and J 2 bases; nucleotides not matched to a gene: 0. CDR3 size: 14 residues. CDR1 is SGHKS and CDR2 is YYEKEE in the germline V gene (reference sequence). DNA for the CDR3: TGTGCCAGCAGCTGGGACAGGGGCAATCAGCCCCAGCATTTT. The encoded protein is CASSWDRGNQPQHF.

At least ten counts were recorded for this clonotype. The chain is built from TRBV5-1 and TRBJ2-5; D gene ambiguous. V was pared by 3 bases and J by 1 base, with 10 bases between. CDR1 and CDR2 (germline): SGHRS, YFSETQ. The CDR3 is 14 residues long. CDR3 loop: CASSYRSPQETQYF. CDR3 coding DNA: TGCGCCAGCAGCTACCGATCACCCCAAGAGACCCAGTACTTC.

At least ten counts were recorded for this clonotype. The rearrangement uses TRBV7-3 and TRBJ2-3; 13 nucleotides match TRBD2. V dropped 5 bases and J dropped 11; count of bases not matched to a gene: 7. The CDR3 sequence is 14 residues long. The V gene's germline CDR1 is SGHTA and CDR2 FQGTGA. CDR3 residues: CASSEPTSGGLQYF. CDR3 coding DNA: TGTGCCAGCAGCGAGCCGACTAGCGGGGGGTTGCAGTATTTT.

The genes are TRBV19 and TRBJ1-2, with 7 bases aligning to TRBD1. V lost 4 bases and J lost 3; bases outside the gene matches: 14. Looked up from germline, CDR1 is LNHDA and CDR2 is SQIVND (reference sequence). The CDR3 sequence is 17 residues long. The CDR3 is CASSTGGGQGGHYGYTF. The CDR3 nucleotides are TGTGCCAGTAGTACCGGCGGAGGGCAGGGGGGTCACTATGGCTACACCTTC.

This clonotype has only a few counts. This rearrangement joins TRBV7-9 to TRBJ2-5, with D hard to call. The CDR3 contains 15 residues. V gave up 5 bases and J gave up 1 base, with 14 bases separating them. The germline V gene has CDR1 SEHNR and CDR2 FQNEAQ (reference sequence). The CDR3 bases are TGTGCCAGCAGCCCCCCTTTTCCGGTCCAAGAGACCCAGTACTTC. Its translation: CASSPPFPVQETQYF.

This clonotype occurred many times. The chain carries TRBV20-1 and TRBJ2-7; D uncertain. CDR1 is DFQATT, CDR2 SNEGSKA, per germline (reference sequence). The CDR3 is made up of 16 amino acids. Trimming left V 6 bases short and J 0 bases short, with 21 bases between. The DNA for the CDR3 is TGCAGTGCCCTTACCCCGGCCAGCGCCCTCTCCTACGAGCAGTACTTC. Its protein product is CSALTPASALSYEQYF.

The chain couples TRBV2 to TRBJ1-2; the match to TRBD1 covers 11 bases. Per germline, CDR1 SNHLY and CDR2 FYNNEI. The CDR3 consists of 18 residues. Germline trimming cut 6 bases from V and 8 bases from J; bases unmatched to any gene: 20. The CDR3 loop reads CASRTVRTGGAIGSGYTF. CDR3 in DNA: TGTGCCAGCAGGACCGTCAGGACAGGGGGCGCGATTGGGTCCGGCTACACCTTC.

This clonotype was counted at least ten times. The chain has TRBV12-3 or TRBV12-4 and TRBJ2-5; maybe TRBD1 (7 bases). Trimming removed 6 bases from V and 7 bases from J, with 18 bases in between. The CDR3 has 14 residues. CDR3 region: CASSNDRDFGTQYF. The CDR3, as DNA: TGTGCCAGCAGCAACGACAGGGACTTTGGGACCCAGTACTTC.

This clonotype was counted a few times. The rearrangement links TRBV6-1 to TRBJ1-1; no clear D. The ends were cut back, 5 bases at V and 6 bases at J, with 16 bases in the middle. Germline V gene lookup returns CDR1 MNHNS and CDR2 SASEGT. This CDR3 region has 14 residues. In DNA, the CDR3 is TGTGCCAGCAGTCGCCATAGTACCTCCGCTGAAGCTTTCTTT. Translating it yields CASSRHSTSAEAFF.

This clonotype was recorded only once. A much larger clone differs by one base, so this may be a read error. The CDR3 DNA sequence: TGTGCCAGCAGCCCCGGGATCTTGAGCTCCTACGAGCAGTACTTC. Protein sequence: CASSPGILSSYEQYF. V usage is TRBV7-3 and J usage is TRBJ2-7; possible D gene TRBD2, 5 bases. V lost 5 bases, J lost 0 bases, and 14 bases lay in between. Germline CDR1 and CDR2: SGHTA and FQGTGA. The CDR3 spans 15 residues.

This clonotype was detected ten times or more. The chain recombines TRBV28 with TRBJ1-3; a weak D match, TRBD1 (5 bases). Germline lookup yields CDR1 MDHEN and CDR2 SYDVKM. V lost 5 bases and J lost 2, with 13 bases in between. CDR3 length: 15 amino acids. In DNA form, the CDR3 reads TGTGCCAGCAGTGAGAGCAGAGGGGCTGGAAACACCATATATTTT. Translating gives CASSESRGAGNTIYF.

This clonotype was counted at least ten times. This sequence joins TRBV2 and TRBJ1-5, with 7 bases aligning to TRBD1. Trimming at V came to 2 bases and at J to 6 bases, leaving 7 bases not matched to a gene. CDR1 is SNHLY and CDR2 is FYNNEI in the germline V gene. This CDR3 spans 15 amino acids. CDR3 amino acids: CASSERGGGIQPQHF. CDR3 nucleotides: TGTGCCAGCAGTGAACGTGGAGGGGGCATTCAGCCCCAGCATTTT.

This clonotype was recorded many times. The junction shows a germline mismatch at one end, possibly a read error. The chain combines TRBV7-7 with TRBJ2-5; D might be TRBD2 (6 bases). Germline loops: CDR1 SSHAT, CDR2 FNYEAQ (reference sequence). The CDR3 consists of 14 residues. The CDR3 DNA reads as TGTGCTAGCAGCCAAAGCGGGTCTCAAGAGACCCAGTACTTC. It yields the protein CASSQSGSQETQYF.

There are many counts of this clonotype. The CDR3 nucleotides are TGCAGCGTGCGGACTAGCGGGGGCACAGATACGCAGTATTTT. As protein: CSVRTSGGTDTQYF. The J gene is TRBJ2-3, the V gene TRBV29-1; 12 nucleotides match TRBD2. The CDR3 is 14 amino acids. The germline V gene has CDR1 SQVTM and CDR2 ANQGSEA. V lost 6 bases to trimming and J lost 1 base; unmatched junction nucleotides: 2.

This clonotype has just a few counts. This rearrangement joins TRBV20-1 to TRBJ1-3, with D perhaps matching TRBD1 (5 bases). Germline V gene sequence: CDR1 DFQATT, CDR2 SNEGSKA (reference sequence). The CDR3 extends over 16 amino acids. V was cut by 1 base and J by 8 bases, with 21 bases left in between. This chain's CDR3 is CSARASTGLDAYTIYF. CDR3 nucleotide sequence: TGCAGTGCTAGAGCCAGTACAGGCCTCGATGCGTACACCATATATTTT.

The V gene is TRBV28, the J gene TRBJ2-7; TRBD1 matches at 9 bases. The CDR3 is made up of 14 amino acids. The V segment lost 8 bases and the J segment 3 bases; nucleotides outside the gene matches: 8. Germline values: CDR1 MDHEN, CDR2 SYDVKM. For the CDR3, the DNA is TGTGCCAGCGGCCCCGACAGGGGGATCTACGAGCAGTACTTC. Translating gives CASGPDRGIYEQYF.